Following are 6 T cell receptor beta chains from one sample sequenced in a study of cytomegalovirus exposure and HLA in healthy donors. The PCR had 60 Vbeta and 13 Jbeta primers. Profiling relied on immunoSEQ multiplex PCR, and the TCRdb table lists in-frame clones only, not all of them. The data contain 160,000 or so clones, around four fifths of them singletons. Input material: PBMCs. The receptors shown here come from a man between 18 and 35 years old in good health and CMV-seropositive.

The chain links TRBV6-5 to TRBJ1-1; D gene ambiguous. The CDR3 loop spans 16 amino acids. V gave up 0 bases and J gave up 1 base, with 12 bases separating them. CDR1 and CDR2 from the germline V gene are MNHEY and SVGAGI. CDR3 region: CASSYSMGRRNTEAFF. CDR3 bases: TGTGCCAGCAGTTACTCGATGGGGAGACGGAACACTGAAGCTTTCTTT.

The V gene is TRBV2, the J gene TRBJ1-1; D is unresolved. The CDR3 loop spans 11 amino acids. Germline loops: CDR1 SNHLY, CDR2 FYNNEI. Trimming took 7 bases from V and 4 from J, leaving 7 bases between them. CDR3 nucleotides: TGTGCCAGCATCGATAGCACTGAAGCTTTCTTT. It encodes CASIDSTEAFF.

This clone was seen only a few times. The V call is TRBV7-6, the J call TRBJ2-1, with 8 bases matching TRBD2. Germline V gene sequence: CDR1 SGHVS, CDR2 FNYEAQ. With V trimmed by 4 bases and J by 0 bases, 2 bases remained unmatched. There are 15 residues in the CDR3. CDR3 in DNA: TGTGCCAGCAGCTCCGGGACTAGCTCCTACAATGAGCAGTTCTTC. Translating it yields CASSSGTSSYNEQFF.

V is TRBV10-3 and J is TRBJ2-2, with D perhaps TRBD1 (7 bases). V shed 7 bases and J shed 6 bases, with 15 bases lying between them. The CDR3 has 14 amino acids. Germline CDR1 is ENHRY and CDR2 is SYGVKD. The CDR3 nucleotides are TGTGCCATCAAGCCAGGGGGGACACCCGGGGAGCTGTTTTTT. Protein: CAIKPGGTPGELFF.

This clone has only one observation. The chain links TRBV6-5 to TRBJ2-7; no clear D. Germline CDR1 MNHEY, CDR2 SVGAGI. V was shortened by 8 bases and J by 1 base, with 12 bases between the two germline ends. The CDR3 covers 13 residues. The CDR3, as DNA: TGTGCCAGCCGAGACACTTATTCCTACGAGCAGTACTTC. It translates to CASRDTYSYEQYF.

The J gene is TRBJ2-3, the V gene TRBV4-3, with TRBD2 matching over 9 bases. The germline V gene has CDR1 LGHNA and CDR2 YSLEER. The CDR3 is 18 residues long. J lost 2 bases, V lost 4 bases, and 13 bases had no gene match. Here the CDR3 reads CASSRRFSTSGHTDTQYF. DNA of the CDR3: TGCGCCAGCAGCCGCCGCTTCTCGACTAGCGGCCACACAGATACGCAGTATTTT.